The rows below give T cell receptor beta chains drawn from one sample of a study of CD8 T cells in ankylosing spondylitis. TCRdb passed the 5' RACE reads through MiXCR, listing each CDR3 protein once. The sample yields roughly 150,000 distinct CDR3 sequences, more than 5.5% seen once. The specimen was blood, either unsorted or a sorted T cell fraction (not recorded which). The source is a female donor with ankylosing spondylitis or in good health (not recorded which). The CDR3 runs from the conserved cysteine through the conserved F or W. Fields, in order: clone size, V gene, J gene, D gene, CDR3 protein, CDR3 DNA. The D gene is left open where the match is weak. The size entry is marked missing in some rows and otherwise reads once, few, many or a size class.

many	TRBV9	TRBJ2-7	.	CASSPNPGRTFNEQYF	TGTGCCAGCAGCCCAAACCCAGGACGGACGTTCAACGAGCAGTACTTC
many	TRBV4-1	TRBJ1-1	.	CASSQGRDTEAFF	TGCGCCAGCAGCCAGGGGCGCGACACTGAAGCTTTCTTT
many	TRBV12-3/TRBV12-4	TRBJ2-3	.	CASSWAGEGTDTQYF	TGTGCCAGCAGTTGGGCAGGGGAGGGCACAGATACGCAGTATTTT
many	TRBV5-1	TRBJ2-7	TRBD1	CASSLAHRGEQYF	TGCGCCAGCAGCTTGGCTCACAGGGGGGAGCAGTACTTC
.	TRBV2	TRBJ2-3	.	CATPPGAASTDTQYF	TGTGCCACACCCCCGGGGGCGGCTAGCACAGATACGCAGTATTTT
many	TRBV5-1	TRBJ1-1	.	CASSLGPANTEAFF	TGCGCCAGCAGCTTGGGTCCAGCTAACACTGAAGCTTTCTTT
many	TRBV20-1	TRBJ2-1	.	CSAKFSYNEQFF	TGCAGTGCAAAGTTCTCCTACAATGAGCAGTTCTTC
many	TRBV6-6	TRBJ1-2	.	CASSFGGGDGYTF	TGTGCCAGCAGTTTCGGGGGGGGCGATGGCTACACCTTC
many	TRBV10-3	TRBJ1-5	.	CAISGGLNQPQHF	TGTGCCATCAGTGGAGGGCTCAATCAGCCCCAGCATTTT
many	TRBV11-3	TRBJ2-2	.	CASSPQFAGELFF	TGTGCCAGCAGCCCCCAATTCGCCGGGGAGCTGTTTTTT
many	TRBV7-2	TRBJ2-3	TRBD2	CASSPPGLAGGLNTQYF	TGTGCCAGCAGCCCTCCGGGACTAGCGGGGGGGCTGAATACGCAGTATTTT
many	TRBV19	TRBJ1-5	.	CASSNGVAPGAGNQPQHF	TGTGCCAGTAGCAATGGGGTCGCACCGGGGGCGGGCAATCAGCCCCAGCATTTT
many	TRBV2	TRBJ1-1	.	CASTKNGLRTEAFF	TGTGCCAGCACAAAAAACGGGTTACGGACTGAAGCTTTCTTT
few	TRBV21-1	TRBJ1-4	.	CASSTFLPIRLVNEKLFF	TGTGCCAGCAGCACCTTCTTACCCATCCGACTGGTTAATGAAAAACTGTTTTTT
many	TRBV10-3	TRBJ1-1	.	CAIRSSGIRTEAFF	TGTGCCATCAGGTCTTCAGGGATAAGGACTGAAGCTTTCTTT
many	TRBV5-6	TRBJ2-3	TRBD2	CASSSGGQSTDTQYF	TGTGCCAGCAGCAGCGGGGGCCAAAGCACAGATACGCAGTATTTT
.	TRBV12-3/TRBV12-4	TRBJ1-1	TRBD1	CASTPRTGLMNTEAFF	TGTGCCAGCACCCCACGGACAGGTCTCATGAACACTGAAGCTTTCTTT
many	TRBV20-1	TRBJ1-1	.	CSATPPTGTEAFF	TGCAGTGCTACGCCGCCGACAGGCACTGAAGCTTTCTTT
.	TRBV7-2	TRBJ1-6	.	CASSTEGRVSPLHF	TGTGCCAGCAGCACTGAAGGGCGGGTTTCACCCCTCCACTTT
many	TRBV6-1	TRBJ1-2	.	CASSPADRAYGYTF	TGTGCCAGCAGTCCAGCGGACAGAGCTTATGGCTACACCTTC
.	TRBV12-3/TRBV12-4	TRBJ1-1	.	CASSLTAFNTEAFF	TGTGCCAGCAGCCTTACAGCCTTCAACACTGAAGCTTTCTTT
many	TRBV9	TRBJ2-7	.	CASSVAVISISDYEQYF	TGTGCCAGCAGCGTAGCCGTCATCTCCATTAGTGATTACGAGCAGTACTTC
many	TRBV4-1	TRBJ2-3	TRBD2	CASSQGLAGGVASTQYF	TGCGCCAGCAGCCAAGGACTAGCGGGGGGCGTCGCAAGTACGCAGTATTTT
many	TRBV6-2/TRBV6-3	TRBJ2-1	TRBD2	CASSYSIGGSSYNEQFF	TGTGCCAGCAGTTACTCGATCGGGGGGAGCTCCTACAATGAGCAGTTCTTC
many	TRBV19	TRBJ1-1	.	CASSISAGEAFF	TGTGCCAGTAGTATAAGTGCGGGTGAAGCTTTCTTT